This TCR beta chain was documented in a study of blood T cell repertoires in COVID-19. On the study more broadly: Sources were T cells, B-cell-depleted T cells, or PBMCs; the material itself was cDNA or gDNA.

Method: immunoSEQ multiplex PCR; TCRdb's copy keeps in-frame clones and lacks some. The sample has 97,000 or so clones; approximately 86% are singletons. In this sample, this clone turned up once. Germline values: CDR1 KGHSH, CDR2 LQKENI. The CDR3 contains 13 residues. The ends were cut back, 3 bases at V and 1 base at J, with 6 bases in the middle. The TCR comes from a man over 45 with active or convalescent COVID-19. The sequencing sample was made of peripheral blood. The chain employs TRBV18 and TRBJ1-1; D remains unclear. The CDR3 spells CASSPEANTEAFF. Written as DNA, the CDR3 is TGTGCCAGCTCACCTGAAGCGAACACTGAAGCTTTCTTT.